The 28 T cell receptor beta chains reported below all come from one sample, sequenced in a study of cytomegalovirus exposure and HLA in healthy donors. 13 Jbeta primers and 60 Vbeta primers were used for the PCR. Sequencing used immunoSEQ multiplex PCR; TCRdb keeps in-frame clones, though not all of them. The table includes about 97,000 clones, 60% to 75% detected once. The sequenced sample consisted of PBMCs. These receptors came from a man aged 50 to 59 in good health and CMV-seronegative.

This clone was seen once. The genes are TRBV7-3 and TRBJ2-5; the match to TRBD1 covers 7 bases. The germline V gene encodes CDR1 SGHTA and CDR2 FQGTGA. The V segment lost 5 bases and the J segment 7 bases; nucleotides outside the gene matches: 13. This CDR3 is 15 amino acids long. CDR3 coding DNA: TGTGCCAGCAGCCCAAGAGGGGGCGCGGTTGGGACCCAGTACTTC. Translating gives CASSPRGGAVGTQYF.

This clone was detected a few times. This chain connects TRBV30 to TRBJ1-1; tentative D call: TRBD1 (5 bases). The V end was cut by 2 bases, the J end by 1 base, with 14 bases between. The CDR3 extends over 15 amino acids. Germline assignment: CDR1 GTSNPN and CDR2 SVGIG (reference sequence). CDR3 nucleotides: TGTGCCTGGAGTCCTGGGGGGGGTTCGAACACTGAAGCTTTCTTT. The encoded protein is CAWSPGGGSNTEAFF.

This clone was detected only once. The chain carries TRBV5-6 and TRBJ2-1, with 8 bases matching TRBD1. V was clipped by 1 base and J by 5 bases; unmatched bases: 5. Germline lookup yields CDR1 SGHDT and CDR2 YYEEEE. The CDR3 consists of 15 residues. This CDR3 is CASSLLGTGHNEQFF. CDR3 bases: TGTGCCAGCAGCTTGTTAGGGACAGGCCACAATGAGCAGTTCTTC.

The CDR3 loop is CASSLSTEDPLHF. CDR3 nucleotide sequence: TGTGCCAGCAGTTTATCGACCGAGGATCCCCTCCACTTT. The chain carries TRBV27 and TRBJ1-6; D is ambiguous. Looked up from germline, CDR1 is MNHEY and CDR2 is SMNVEV (reference sequence). Trimming pared 0 bases from V and 13 bases from J, leaving 10 bases between. The CDR3 covers 13 residues.

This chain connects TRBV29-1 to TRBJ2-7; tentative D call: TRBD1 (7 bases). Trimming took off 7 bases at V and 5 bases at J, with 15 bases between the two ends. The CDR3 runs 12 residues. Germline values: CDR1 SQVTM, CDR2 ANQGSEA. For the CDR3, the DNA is TGCAGCGGCGGAGGGGGCTTGGACGAGCAGTACTTC. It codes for CSGGGGLDEQYF.

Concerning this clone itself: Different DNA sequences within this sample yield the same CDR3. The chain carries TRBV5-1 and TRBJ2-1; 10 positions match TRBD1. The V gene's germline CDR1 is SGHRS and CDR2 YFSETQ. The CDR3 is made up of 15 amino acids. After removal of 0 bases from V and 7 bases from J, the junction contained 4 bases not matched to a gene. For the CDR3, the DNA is TGCGCCAGCAGCTTGGTGGGGACAGGGGTTAATGAGCAGTTCTTC. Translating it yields CASSLVGTGVNEQFF.

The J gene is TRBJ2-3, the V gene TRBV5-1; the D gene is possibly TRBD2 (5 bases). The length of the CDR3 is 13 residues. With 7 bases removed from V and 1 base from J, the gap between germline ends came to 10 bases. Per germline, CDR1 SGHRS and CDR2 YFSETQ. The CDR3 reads CASFLGGTDTQYF. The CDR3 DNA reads TGCGCCAGCTTTCTGGGAGGCACAGATACGCAGTATTTT.

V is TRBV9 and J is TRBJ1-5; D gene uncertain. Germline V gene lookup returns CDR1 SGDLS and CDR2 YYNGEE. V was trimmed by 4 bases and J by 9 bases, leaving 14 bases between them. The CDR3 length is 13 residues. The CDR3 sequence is CASSRTYAGPQHF. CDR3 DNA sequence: TGTGCCAGCAGCAGGACTTACGCTGGGCCCCAGCATTTT.

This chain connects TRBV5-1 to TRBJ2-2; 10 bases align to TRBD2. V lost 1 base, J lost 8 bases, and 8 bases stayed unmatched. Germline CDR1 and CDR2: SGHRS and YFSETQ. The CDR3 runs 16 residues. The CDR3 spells CASSLSSSGSLGELFF. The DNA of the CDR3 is TGCGCCAGCAGCTTGTCGTCTAGCGGGAGTTTGGGGGAGCTGTTTTTT.

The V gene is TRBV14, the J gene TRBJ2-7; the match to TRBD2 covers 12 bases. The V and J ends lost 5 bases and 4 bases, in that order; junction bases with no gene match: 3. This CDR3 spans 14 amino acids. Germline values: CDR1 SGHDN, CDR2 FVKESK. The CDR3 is CASSSLAGGYEQYF. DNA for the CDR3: TGTGCCAGCAGCAGTCTAGCGGGAGGGTACGAGCAGTACTTC.

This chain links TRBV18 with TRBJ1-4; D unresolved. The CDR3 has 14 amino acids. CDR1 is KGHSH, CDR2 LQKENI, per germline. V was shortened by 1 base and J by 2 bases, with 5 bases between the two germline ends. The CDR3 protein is CASSPLQTNEKLFF. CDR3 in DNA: TGTGCCAGCTCACCACTTCAGACTAATGAAAAACTGTTTTTT.

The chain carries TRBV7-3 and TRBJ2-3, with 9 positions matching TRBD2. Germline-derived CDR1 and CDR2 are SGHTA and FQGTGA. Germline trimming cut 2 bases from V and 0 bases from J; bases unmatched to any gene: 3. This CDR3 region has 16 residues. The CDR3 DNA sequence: TGTGCCAGCAGCTTAGGGACTAGCACTAGCACAGATACGCAGTATTTT. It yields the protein CASSLGTSTSTDTQYF.

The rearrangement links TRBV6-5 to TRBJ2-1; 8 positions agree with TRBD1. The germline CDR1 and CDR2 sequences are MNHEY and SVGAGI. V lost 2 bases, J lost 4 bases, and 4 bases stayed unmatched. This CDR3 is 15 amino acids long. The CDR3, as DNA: TGTGCCAGCAGTTACGCGGGACAGGCGTACAATGAGCAGTTCTTC. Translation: CASSYAGQAYNEQFF.

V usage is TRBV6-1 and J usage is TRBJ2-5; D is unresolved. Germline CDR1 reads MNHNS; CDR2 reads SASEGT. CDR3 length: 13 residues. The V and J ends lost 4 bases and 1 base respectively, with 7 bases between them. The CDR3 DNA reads TGTGCCAGCAGTGCCAGTTTCCAAGAGACCCAGTACTTC. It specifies CASSASFQETQYF.

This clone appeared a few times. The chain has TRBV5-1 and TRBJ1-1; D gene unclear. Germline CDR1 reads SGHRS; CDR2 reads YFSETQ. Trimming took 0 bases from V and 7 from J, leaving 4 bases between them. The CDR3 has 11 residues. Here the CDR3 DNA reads TGCGCCAGCAGCTTGGACAATGAAGCTTTCTTT. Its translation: CASSLDNEAFF.

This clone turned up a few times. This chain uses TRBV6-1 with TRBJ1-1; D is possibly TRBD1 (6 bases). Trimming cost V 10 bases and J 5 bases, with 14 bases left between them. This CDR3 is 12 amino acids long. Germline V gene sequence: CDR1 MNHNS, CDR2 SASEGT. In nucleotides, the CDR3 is TGTGCCACCGAGGGGGTCCGGACTGAAGCTTTCTTT. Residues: CATEGVRTEAFF.

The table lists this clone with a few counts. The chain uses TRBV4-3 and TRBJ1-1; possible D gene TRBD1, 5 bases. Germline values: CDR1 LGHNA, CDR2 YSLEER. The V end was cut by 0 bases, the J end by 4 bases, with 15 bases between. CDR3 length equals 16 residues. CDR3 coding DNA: TGCGCCAGCAGCCAAGATCTGTTAGGGGCCGGCACTGAAGCTTTCTTT. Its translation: CASSQDLLGAGTEAFF.

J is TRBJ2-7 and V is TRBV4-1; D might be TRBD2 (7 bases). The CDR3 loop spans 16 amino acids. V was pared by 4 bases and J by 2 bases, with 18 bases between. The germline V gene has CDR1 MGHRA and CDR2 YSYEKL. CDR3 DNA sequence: TGCGCCAGCAGCCTCAGGGAGGGGGGTGGGGCCTACGAGCAGTACTTC. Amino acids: CASSLREGGGAYEQYF.

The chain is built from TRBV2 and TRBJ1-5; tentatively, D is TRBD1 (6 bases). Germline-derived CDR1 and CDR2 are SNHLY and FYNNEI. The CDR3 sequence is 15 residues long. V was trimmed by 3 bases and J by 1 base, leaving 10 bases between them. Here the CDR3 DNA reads TGTGCCAGCAGTGATCAGGGGTGGAGCAATCAGCCCCAGCATTTT. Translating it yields CASSDQGWSNQPQHF.

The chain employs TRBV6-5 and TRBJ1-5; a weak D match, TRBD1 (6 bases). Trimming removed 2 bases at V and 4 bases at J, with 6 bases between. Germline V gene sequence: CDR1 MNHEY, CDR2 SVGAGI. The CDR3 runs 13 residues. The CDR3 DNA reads TGTGCCAGCAGTTACGACAGGAATCAGCCCCAGCATTTT. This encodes CASSYDRNQPQHF.

This CDR3 is CASSLYSSGNTIYF. DNA for the CDR3: TGTGCCAGCAGCTTATACAGCTCTGGAAACACCATATATTTT. The chain joins TRBV7-3 to TRBJ1-3; D is unclear. The CDR3 spans 14 residues. Germline values: CDR1 SGHTA, CDR2 FQGTGA. V was cut by 2 bases and J by 0 bases, with 5 bases left in between.

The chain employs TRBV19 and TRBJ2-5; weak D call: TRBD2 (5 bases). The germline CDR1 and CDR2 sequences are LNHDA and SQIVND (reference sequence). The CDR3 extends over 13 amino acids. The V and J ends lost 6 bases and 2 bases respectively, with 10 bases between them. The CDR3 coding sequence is TGTGCCAGTAGCCTGGACTGGCAAGAGACCCAGTACTTC. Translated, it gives CASSLDWQETQYF.

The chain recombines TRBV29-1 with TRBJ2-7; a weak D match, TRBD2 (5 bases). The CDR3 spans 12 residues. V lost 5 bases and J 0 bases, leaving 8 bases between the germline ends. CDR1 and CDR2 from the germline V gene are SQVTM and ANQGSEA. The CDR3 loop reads CSVRGSSYEQYF. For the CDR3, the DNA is TGCAGCGTTCGAGGGAGCTCCTACGAGCAGTACTTC.

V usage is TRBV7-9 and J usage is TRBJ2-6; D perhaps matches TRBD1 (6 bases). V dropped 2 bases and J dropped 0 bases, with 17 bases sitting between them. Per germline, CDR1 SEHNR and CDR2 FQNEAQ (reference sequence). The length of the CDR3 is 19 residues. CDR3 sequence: CASSLRPTDSNSGANVLTF. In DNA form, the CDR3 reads TGTGCCAGCAGCTTAAGGCCCACGGACAGTAACTCTGGGGCCAACGTCCTGACTTTC.

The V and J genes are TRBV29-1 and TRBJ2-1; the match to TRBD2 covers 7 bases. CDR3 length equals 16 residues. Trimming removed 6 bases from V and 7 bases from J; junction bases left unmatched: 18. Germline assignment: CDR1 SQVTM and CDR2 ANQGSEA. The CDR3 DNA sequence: TGCAGCGTCCCGCCCTCAGTGGCGGGAGATAGTAATGAGCAGTTCTTC. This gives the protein CSVPPSVAGDSNEQFF.

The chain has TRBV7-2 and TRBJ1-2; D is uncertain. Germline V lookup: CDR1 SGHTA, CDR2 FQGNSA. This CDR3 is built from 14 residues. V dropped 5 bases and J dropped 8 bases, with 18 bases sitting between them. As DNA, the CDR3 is TGTGCCAGCAGCCTACGCGGGAGTCATGAAGGCTACACCTTC. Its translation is CASSLRGSHEGYTF.

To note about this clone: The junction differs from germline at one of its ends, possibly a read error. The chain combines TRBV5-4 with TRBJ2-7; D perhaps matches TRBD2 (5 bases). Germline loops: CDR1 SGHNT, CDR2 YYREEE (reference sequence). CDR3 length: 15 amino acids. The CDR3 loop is CASSLDSGSLYGQYF. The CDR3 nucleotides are TGTGCCAGCAGCCTCGATTCGGGATCTCTGTACGGGCAGTACTTC.

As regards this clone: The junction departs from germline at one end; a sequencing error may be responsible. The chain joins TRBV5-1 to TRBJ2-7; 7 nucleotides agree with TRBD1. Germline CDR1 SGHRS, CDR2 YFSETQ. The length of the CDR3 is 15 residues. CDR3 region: CASSLSGGRSFEQYF. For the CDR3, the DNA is TGCGCCAGCAGCTTGTCAGGGGGAAGGTCCTTCGAGCAGTACTTC.